This T cell receptor beta chain was sequenced during a study of T cell repertoires in cytomegalovirus infection. The wider study: The authors relied on CMV epitopes, both recently identified HLA-C-restricted and well-studied HLA-B-restricted. It was the public TCR beta signatures that indicated both CMV infection and matching HLA type. Study-wide points: CMV-specific TCR beta clonotypes restricted by HLA-C were the ones dominating the ex vivo response.

TCRdb called the reads again in MiXCR, with one record for every CDR3 protein. Among approximately 81,000 distinct CDR3 sequences listed, more than 20% were seen once. The CDR3 loop spans 14 amino acids. V trimming: 7 bases; J trimming: 2 bases; junction bases outside the gene matches: 8. Germline V CDR1 and CDR2: MNHNY, SVGAGI (reference sequence). About this clonotype: The antigen is undetermined.

The source of this sequence is a human donor in good health (CMV status not recorded). Some clones in this sample may be carry-over from other donors' samples. The chain joins TRBV6-6 to TRBJ2-7; 7 bases fit TRBD1. This material consisted of CD8+ T cells from cultured PBMCs, taken from culture after CMV antigen stimulation. The CDR3 DNA sequence: TGTGCCAGCACCCCCTGGGACAGCGCCTACGAGCAGTACTTC. Translation: CASTPWDSAYEQYF.